The 8 T cell receptor beta chains below all came from one sample that was sequenced in a study of blood T cell repertoires in COVID-19. The table came from immunoSEQ multiplex PCR; TCRdb's copy has only in-frame clones and leaves some out. The sample consists of approximately 190,000 clones, 75% to 90% of them appearing once. The sequenced material came from peripheral blood. All receptors derive from a man aged 55 to 70 with acute or convalescent COVID-19.

The rearrangement uses TRBV2 and TRBJ2-7; 7 bases match TRBD1. The junction had 8 bases not matched to a gene; V was cut back by 4 bases and J by 2 bases. The CDR3 is 15 amino acids. The V gene's germline CDR1 is SNHLY and CDR2 FYNNEI. CDR3 protein: CASSAEGGLTYEQYF. The CDR3 region has the DNA TGTGCCAGCAGTGCGGAAGGGGGCCTTACCTACGAGCAGTACTTC.

V and J are TRBV6-4 and TRBJ2-1; the match to TRBD1 covers 8 bases. The CDR3 length is 13 residues. V shed 3 bases, J shed 8 bases, and the junction held 3 bases outside the gene matches. Germline V gene lookup returns CDR1 MRHNA and CDR2 SNTAGT. The CDR3 DNA sequence: TGTGCCAGCAGTGATCAGGGGGCAGATGAGCAGTTCTTC. The encoded protein is CASSDQGADEQFF.

Regarding this clone: The sample contains more than one DNA sequence encoding this CDR3. The rearrangement joins TRBV6-6 to TRBJ1-3; maybe TRBD1 (5 bases). The CDR3 has 16 residues. Between the trimmed V and J ends, which lost 0 bases and 1 base, there was a span of 10 bases. CDR1 and CDR2 from the germline V gene are MNHNY and SVGAGI (reference sequence). The CDR3 DNA follows: TGTGCCAGCAGTTACTCAACGGGGGGGTCTGGAAACACCATATATTTT. Its protein product is CASSYSTGGSGNTIYF.

This rearrangement joins TRBV6-5 to TRBJ1-5, with D perhaps TRBD1 (5 bases). Germline V CDR1 and CDR2: MNHEY, SVGAGI. With 2 bases removed from V and 7 bases from J, the gap between germline ends came to 9 bases. The CDR3 loop spans 13 amino acids. Here the CDR3 DNA reads TGTGCCAGCAGTTACGGGGAGGGGCAGCCCCAGCATTTT. This codes for CASSYGEGQPQHF.

The J gene is TRBJ1-2, the V gene TRBV19, with no clear D. Germline values: CDR1 LNHDA, CDR2 SQIVND (reference sequence). This CDR3 spans 14 amino acids. Trimming took 5 bases from V and 2 from J, leaving 12 bases between them. CDR3 nucleotides: TGTGCCAGTAGTCTAAAGCAAAGAAACTATGGCTACACCTTC. Amino acid sequence: CASSLKQRNYGYTF.

The V call is TRBV4-3, the J call TRBJ1-1, with D tentatively TRBD1 (6 bases). V was cut by 4 bases and J by 3 bases, with 15 bases left in between. Per the germline V gene, CDR1 is LGHNA and CDR2 is YSLEER. The CDR3 extends over 15 amino acids. The CDR3, as DNA: TGCGCCAGCAGCCTACTCAGGGGTAGGGACACTGAAGCTTTCTTT. It is translated as CASSLLRGRDTEAFF.

The chain combines TRBV6-6 with TRBJ1-1, with TRBD1 as a possible D gene (6 bases). The V gene lost 2 bases and the J gene lost 2 bases, with 15 bases spanning the gap. The CDR3 runs 16 residues. The germline CDR1 and CDR2 sequences are MNHNY and SVGAGI (reference sequence). CDR3 loop: CASSYPNRVLNTEAFF. CDR3 DNA sequence: TGTGCCAGCAGTTACCCCAACAGGGTTCTAAACACTGAAGCTTTCTTT.

This clone appeared a few times. The rearrangement links TRBV2 to TRBJ1-2; no clear D gene. The germline V gene encodes CDR1 SNHLY and CDR2 FYNNEI. V dropped 6 bases and J dropped 0 bases, with 14 bases sitting between them. The CDR3 totals 15 residues. The chain's CDR3 is CASSATTVPNYGYTF. CDR3 in DNA: TGTGCCAGCAGCGCGACTACAGTGCCTAACTATGGCTACACCTTC.